This T cell receptor beta chain was captured by sequencing in a study of blood T cells in healthy people across ages. It was with a sample-barcoded 5' primer and a J-beta primer mix that a second PCR of about 7 to 12 cycles was run. Via MiXCR, TCRdb re-called the 5' RACE reads, giving one row per CDR3 protein. This table holds approximately 580,000 distinct CDR3 sequences, less than 25% found once. The germline gives CDR1 MNHNS, CDR2 SASEGT. V was cut by 2 bases and J by 2 bases, with 11 bases left in between. The CDR3 has 15 amino acids. These records were also assigned to another study, of T cells of mothers and their children.

The J gene is TRBJ2-3, the V gene TRBV6-1; D gene ambiguous. Sequenced input: blood. This clonotype was sampled from a boy younger than 18 in good health. CDR3 in amino acids: CASSERSAVTDTQYF. In DNA form, the CDR3 reads TGTGCCAGCAGTGAAAGGTCGGCAGTCACAGATACGCAGTATTTT.